One and the same sample provided the 15 T cell receptor beta chains below, sequenced in a study of shared clonotypes between healthy human individuals. Selected positively for CCR7 and CD45RO-negative, naive CD8 cells excluded terminally differentiated effector memory CD45RA+ cells. The table came from immunoSEQ multiplex PCR; TCRdb's copy has only in-frame clones and leaves some out. Among about 2.1 million clones listed, 85% to 95% were seen once. The sequencing sample was made of naive CD8+ T cells from PBMCs. These receptors all stem from a man in his late teens or twenties in good health. Some clones in this sample may be carry-over from other donors' samples.

The rearrangement links TRBV7-9 to TRBJ2-1; 14 bases align to TRBD2. Trimming removed 6 bases from V and 8 bases from J; junction bases left unmatched: 6. Looked up from germline, CDR1 is SEHNR and CDR2 is FQNEAQ (reference sequence). The length of the CDR3 is 15 residues. In DNA form, the CDR3 reads TGTGCCAGCAGGGGGACTAGCGGGGGAGTCTATGAGCAGTTCTTC. This sequence encodes CASRGTSGGVYEQFF.

The chain is built from TRBV7-9 and TRBJ2-7; D might be TRBD1 or TRBD2, each matching 5 bases. Deletions cut 7 bases from V and 4 bases from J, with 11 bases between. The CDR3 is 12 amino acids. Germline V gives CDR1 SEHNR, CDR2 FQNEAQ (reference sequence). CDR3 amino acids: CASTREGYEQYF. DNA of the CDR3: TGTGCCAGCACCCGAGAGGGGTACGAGCAGTACTTC.

The rearrangement links TRBV28 to TRBJ2-1; 10 bases align to TRBD2. CDR1 MDHEN and CDR2 SYDVKM come from the germline V gene. The CDR3 has 15 residues. J lost 5 bases, V lost 6 bases, and 7 bases had no gene match. The CDR3: CASRRGLARNNEQFF. In DNA, the CDR3 is TGTGCCAGCAGGAGGGGACTAGCGAGGAACAATGAGCAGTTCTTC.

V gene TRBV5-5 combines with J gene TRBJ1-2; tentative D call: TRBD1 (5 bases). V was trimmed by 0 bases and J by 4 bases, leaving 22 bases between them. The V gene's germline CDR1 is SGHKS and CDR2 YYEKEE (reference sequence). The CDR3 covers 18 residues. The CDR3 loop reads CASSLGPLDDRGTYGYTF. The DNA for the CDR3 is TGTGCCAGCAGCTTGGGACCGTTAGACGATAGGGGAACCTATGGCTACACCTTC. Full variable domain (remainder filled in from reference TRBV5-5 and TRBJ1-2): DAGVTQSPTHLIKTRGQQVTLRCSPISGHKSVSWYQQVLGQGPQFIFQYYEKEERGRGNFPDRFSARQFPNYSSELNVNALLLGDSALYLCASSLGPLDDRGTYGYTFGSGTRLTVV.

This clone was observed once. The rearrangement joins TRBV9 to TRBJ2-3; 9 bases are shared with TRBD1. The ends lost 4 bases at V and 2 bases at J; junction bases unmatched: 5. The germline CDR1 and CDR2 sequences are SGDLS and YYNGEE. CDR3 length equals 15 residues. The CDR3 loop is CASSSRQGDTDTQYF. The CDR3 DNA sequence: TGTGCCAGCAGCTCCCGACAGGGGGACACAGATACGCAGTATTTT.

On this clone: The same CDR3 is also encoded by other DNA sequences in this sample. The chain has TRBV27 and TRBJ2-7, with D tentatively TRBD2 (6 bases). Germline V gives CDR1 MNHEY, CDR2 SMNVEV (reference sequence). Deletions cut 5 bases from V and 4 bases from J, with 12 bases between. The CDR3 length is 13 residues. The CDR3 nucleotides read TGTGCCAGCAGTAGCGGGCCCAGGTACGAGCAGTACTTC. It codes for CASSSGPRYEQYF.

The chain has TRBV15 and TRBJ1-1, with D possibly matching TRBD1 (5 bases). The V and J ends lost 0 bases and 3 bases respectively, with 11 bases between them. The germline CDR1 and CDR2 sequences are LNHNV and YYDKDF (reference sequence). The CDR3 has 15 amino acids. CDR3 nucleotides: TGTGCCACCAGCAGAGATCGGGGCAGACACACTGAAGCTTTCTTT. Translation: CATSRDRGRHTEAFF.

The V call is TRBV19, the J call TRBJ2-2, with D possibly TRBD2 on 6 matching bases. Trimming left V 5 bases short and J 6 bases short, with 16 bases between. Germline assignment: CDR1 LNHDA and CDR2 SQIVND (reference sequence). There are 15 residues in the CDR3. CDR3 in amino acids: CASSSTTSLAGELFF. CDR3 in DNA: TGTGCCAGTAGTTCCACGACTAGTCTTGCCGGGGAGCTGTTTTTT.

The chain links TRBV4-1 to TRBJ2-2, with 8 nucleotides matching TRBD2. CDR1 and CDR2 (germline): MGHRA, YSYEKL. Trimming cost V 1 base and J 4 bases; bases outside gene matches: 5. This CDR3 comprises 16 residues. CDR3 loop: CASSQVFGRATGELFF. CDR3 nucleotides: TGCGCCAGCAGCCAAGTGTTCGGGAGGGCCACCGGGGAGCTGTTTTTT.

The chain employs TRBV27 and TRBJ1-4, with a tentative D call TRBD1 (5 bases). V lost 0 bases and J lost 0, with 11 bases in between. The CDR3 loop spans 17 amino acids. Per germline, CDR1 MNHEY and CDR2 SMNVEV (reference sequence). Here the CDR3 DNA reads TGTGCCAGCAGTTTATCGACAGAGGGAGCAACTAATGAAAAACTGTTTTTT. This translates into CASSLSTEGATNEKLFF.

The rearrangement joins TRBV4-1 to TRBJ1-2, with D unresolved. V was clipped by 0 bases and J by 8 bases, with 4 bases between them. Germline V gives CDR1 MGHRA, CDR2 YSYEKL. The CDR3 sequence is 11 residues long. CDR3 in DNA: TGCGCCAGCAGCCAAGATGACGGCTACACCTTC. Protein: CASSQDDGYTF.

V usage is TRBV10-2 and J usage is TRBJ2-5; TRBD1 might be the D (6 bases). This CDR3 contains 14 residues. Between the trimmed V and J ends, which lost 7 bases and 4 bases, there was a span of 16 bases. From germline, CDR1 is WSHSY and CDR2 SAAADI. The CDR3 protein is CASTLTGYRETQYF. Here the CDR3 DNA reads TGCGCCAGCACCTTAACAGGGTACCGAGAGACCCAGTACTTC.

J is TRBJ1-1 and V is TRBV5-8; D remains ambiguous. V was cut by 0 bases and J by 8 bases, with 11 bases left in between. Germline CDR1 and CDR2: SGHTS and YDEGEE. The CDR3 totals 13 residues. The CDR3, as DNA: TGTGCCAGCAGCTTGGGCCTCCAAAACGAAGCTTTCTTT. Protein: CASSLGLQNEAFF.

The V call is TRBV5-1, the J call TRBJ2-3; 9 positions match TRBD1. V lost 4 bases to trimming and J lost 2 bases; unmatched junction nucleotides: 5. The CDR3 is made up of 15 amino acids. The germline CDR1 and CDR2 sequences are SGHRS and YFSETQ. The CDR3 loop reads CASSPEQGATDTQYF. CDR3 in DNA: TGCGCCAGCAGCCCTGAACAGGGGGCCACAGATACGCAGTATTTT.

This rearrangement joins TRBV7-9 to TRBJ2-1; D is possibly TRBD2 (5 bases). In germline, CDR1 is SEHNR, CDR2 FQNEAQ (reference sequence). The germline V and J ends were trimmed by 1 base and 8 bases, with 15 bases remaining between them. The CDR3 runs to 15 residues. The CDR3 reads CASSLVFPSNDEQFF. For the CDR3, the DNA is TGTGCCAGCAGCTTAGTTTTTCCTAGCAACGATGAGCAGTTCTTC.